These T cell receptor beta chains were read from a single sample in a study of cytomegalovirus exposure and HLA in healthy donors. Profiled with immunoSEQ multiplex PCR; TCRdb holds only in-frame clones, not every one. This sample has some 170,000 clones, with roughly 80% found just once. Sequenced: PBMCs. Receptor source: a woman aged 18-30 years in good health and CMV-seropositive. Each CDR3 is given with its conserved first and last residue. The D gene is left open where the match is weak. The listing skips clone size in some rows; elsewhere it reads once, few, many or a size class.

V gene	CDR3 length	D gene	clone size	J gene	CDR3 protein	CDR3 DNA
TRBV7-9	12	.	.	TRBJ2-1	CANPDSNNEQFF	TGTGCCAACCCGGACAGCAACAATGAGCAGTTCTTC
TRBV30	11	.	few	TRBJ1-1	CAWSALGSAFF	TGTGCCTGGAGTGCCCTCGGTTCAGCTTTCTTT
TRBV19	14	.	once	TRBJ1-1	CASSKNRENTEAFF	TGTGCCAGTAGTAAAAATCGGGAGAACACTGAAGCTTTCTTT
TRBV7-9	17	TRBD2	.	TRBJ2-2	CASSFGLAGLTSGELFF	TGTGCCAGCAGCTTCGGACTAGCGGGGCTCACATCGGGGGAGCTGTTTTTT
TRBV2	15	TRBD1	.	TRBJ1-1	CASRGQALEGTEAFF	TGTGCCAGCCGAGGACAGGCCCTCGAGGGCACTGAAGCTTTCTTT
TRBV28	15	.	.	TRBJ2-7	CASTPRRGNPTGQYF	TGTGCCAGTACCCCCCGTCGCGGAAACCCTACGGGGCAGTACTTC
TRBV13	13	.	.	TRBJ1-1	CASRGGSNTEAFF	TGTGCCAGCAGGGGGGGTTCGAACACTGAAGCTTTCTTT
TRBV6-1	14	.	.	TRBJ1-2	CASSGVKGGFGYTF	TGTGCCAGCAGTGGCGTAAAGGGGGGGTTCGGCTACACCTTC
TRBV10-3	14	TRBD1	.	TRBJ2-7	CAISPGQALYEQYF	TGTGCCATCAGCCCGGGACAGGCCCTCTATGAGCAGTACTTC
TRBV2	15	TRBD2	few	TRBJ2-1	CASSEVASGGAEQFF	TGTGCCAGCAGTGAAGTCGCTAGCGGGGGGGCTGAGCAGTTCTTC
TRBV2	13	TRBD1	few	TRBJ1-2	CASSPRQGSGYTF	TGTGCCAGCAGTCCTAGACAGGGGAGCGGCTACACCTTC
TRBV27	16	TRBD2	.	TRBJ2-4	CASSFGGGPGKNIQYF	TGTGCCAGCAGTTTTGGCGGGGGGCCTGGCAAAAACATTCAGTACTTC
TRBV9	16	TRBD2	.	TRBJ2-1	CASSVGWGRSGDEQFF	TGTGCCAGCAGCGTAGGATGGGGTCGGAGCGGGGATGAGCAGTTCTTC
TRBV13	17	TRBD2	once	TRBJ2-3	CASSLGTSGGASGSQYF	TGTGCCAGCAGCTTAGGGACTAGCGGGGGGGCCTCTGGGTCGCAGTATTTT
TRBV7-6	16	TRBD1	.	TRBJ2-3	CASTVTGGEGTDTQYF	TGTGCCAGCACCGTAACAGGGGGCGAGGGCACAGATACGCAGTATTTT
TRBV28	14	.	.	TRBJ1-1	CASSSTGWGTEAFF	TGTGCCAGCAGCTCAACAGGGTGGGGGACTGAAGCTTTCTTT
TRBV28	17	TRBD2	.	TRBJ2-2	CASRLKVSGGNAGELFF	TGTGCCAGCAGATTAAAGGTTTCCGGGGGGAACGCCGGGGAGCTGTTTTTT
TRBV28	14	.	once	TRBJ2-1	CASSSRVAGNEQFF	TGTGCCAGCAGTTCCCGGGTAGCAGGGAATGAGCAGTTCTTC
TRBV5-6	13	.	.	TRBJ1-1	CASSLAGAESPFF	TGTGCCAGCAGCTTGGCTGGGGCGGAGTCTCCTTTCTTT
TRBV7-9	16	.	.	TRBJ2-1	CASSLGLGDSYNEQFF	TGTGCCAGCAGCTTAGGCCTGGGGGACTCTTACAATGAGCAGTTCTTC
TRBV6-5	14	TRBD2	.	TRBJ2-3	CASRRTSSTDTQYF	TGTGCCAGCAGACGGACTAGCAGTACAGATACGCAGTATTTT
TRBV13	12	.	.	TRBJ1-6	CASSLAPSPLHF	TGTGCCAGCAGCTTAGCCCCATCACCCCTCCACTTT
TRBV5-6	15	TRBD2	.	TRBJ2-1	CASSLGTSGDNEQFF	TGTGCCAGCAGCTTGGGGACTAGCGGTGACAATGAGCAGTTCTTC
TRBV19	12	.	.	TRBJ1-1	CASSMRDTEAFF	TGTGCCAGTAGTATGAGGGACACTGAAGCTTTCTTT
TRBV9	16	.	.	TRBJ1-2	CASSVEVQGSLSGYTF	TGTGCCAGCAGCGTAGAGGTCCAGGGGAGTTTAAGTGGCTACACCTTC
TRBV6-1	15	TRBD1	few	TRBJ1-6	CASTSDRGYGSPLHF	TGTGCCAGCACTTCGGACAGGGGGTATGGATCACCCCTCCACTTT
TRBV6-5	15	.	.	TRBJ1-3	CASSADRSSGNTIYF	TGTGCCAGCAGTGCCGACAGGTCCTCTGGAAACACCATATATTTT
TRBV6-1	15	.	.	TRBJ2-6	CASSEARAGANVLTF	TGTGCCAGCAGTGAAGCGAGGGCTGGGGCCAACGTCCTGACTTTC
TRBV6-5	13	TRBD1	.	TRBJ2-7	CASRQQGQYEQYF	TGTGCCAGCAGACAACAGGGGCAGTACGAGCAGTACTTC
TRBV14	16	TRBD1	.	TRBJ2-1	CASSRLGTGDYNEQFF	TGTGCCAGCAGTCGACTCGGGACAGGGGACTACAATGAGCAGTTCTTC
TRBV28	12	TRBD2	.	TRBJ2-7	CASSWGGVEQYF	TGTGCCAGCAGTTGGGGGGGGGTCGAGCAGTACTTC
TRBV19	12	.	once	TRBJ1-1	CASTRGYTEAFF	TGTGCCAGTACCAGGGGATACACTGAAGCTTTCTTT
TRBV30	12	.	.	TRBJ1-1	CAWGRGGTEAFF	TGTGCCTGGGGACGGGGGGGCACTGAAGCTTTCTTT
TRBV30	13	TRBD1	.	TRBJ2-1	CAWRRTGGGEQFF	TGTGCCTGGAGGCGGACAGGGGGGGGTGAGCAGTTCTTC
TRBV7-2	14	.	.	TRBJ2-5	CASSLVGSQETQYF	TGTGCCAGCAGCTTAGTTGGTAGCCAAGAGACCCAGTACTTC
TRBV6-5	14	TRBD1	.	TRBJ1-6	CASSRTGYNSPLHF	TGTGCCAGCAGTCGGACAGGGTATAATTCACCCCTCCACTTT
TRBV7-8	13	.	.	TRBJ2-1	CASSLDSGNEQFF	TGTGCCAGCAGCTTAGATTCGGGAAATGAGCAGTTCTTC
TRBV21-1	16	.	few	TRBJ1-5	CASSKPGGTSNQPQHF	TGTGCCAGCAGCAAGCCTGGGGGGACCAGCAATCAGCCCCAGCATTTT
TRBV2	13	TRBD1	.	TRBJ1-4	CASNRQGDEKLFF	TGTGCCAGCAACCGACAGGGGGATGAAAAACTGTTTTTT
TRBV4-3	13	TRBD1	.	TRBJ1-2	CASSLGQGYGYTF	TGCGCCAGCAGCCTCGGACAGGGGTATGGCTACACCTTC
TRBV29-1	14	.	.	TRBJ2-5	CSVVGRLLQETQYF	TGCAGCGTCGTAGGGAGACTTCTTCAAGAGACCCAGTACTTC
TRBV6-5	15	TRBD2	.	TRBJ2-7	CASSPLAGAAYEQYF	TGTGCCAGCAGTCCCCTAGCGGGGGCCGCATACGAGCAGTACTTC
TRBV15	13	TRBD1	.	TRBJ1-2	CATSQGTGAGYTF	TGTGCCACCAGCCAGGGGACAGGTGCTGGCTACACCTTC
TRBV4-1	18	TRBD2	.	TRBJ2-3	CASSQDDSWTSGGDTQYF	TGCGCCAGCAGCCAAGATGATTCATGGACTAGCGGGGGCGATACGCAGTATTTT
TRBV27	15	TRBD1	.	TRBJ2-7	CASSYLGQGTNEQYF	TGTGCCAGCAGTTATCTCGGACAGGGGACAAACGAGCAGTACTTC
TRBV27	13	.	.	TRBJ1-5	CASRLFSNQPQHF	TGTGCCAGCAGACTGTTCAGCAATCAGCCCCAGCATTTT
TRBV6-9	19	.	.	TRBJ2-6	CASSYPDRPGSSGANVLTF	TGTGCCAGCAGTTATCCGGACAGACCCGGTAGCTCTGGGGCCAACGTCCTGACTTTC
TRBV5-5	17	TRBD1	.	TRBJ1-1	CASSLGQGATILREAFF	TGTGCCAGCAGCTTGGGACAGGGGGCGACCATTCTACGCGAAGCTTTCTTT
TRBV15	14	.	.	TRBJ2-5	CATSRGATLRTQYF	TGTGCCACCAGCAGAGGGGCCACCCTCCGGACCCAGTACTTC
TRBV6-5	14	.	.	TRBJ2-7	CASSYIDRAYEQYF	TGTGCCAGCAGTTACATCGACAGAGCCTACGAGCAGTACTTC
TRBV7-9	14	.	.	TRBJ2-7	CASSPPGGSYEQYF	TGTGCCAGCAGCCCGCCGGGTGGATCCTACGAGCAGTACTTC
TRBV29-1	12	TRBD2	.	TRBJ2-7	CSVVARGYEQYF	TGCAGCGTTGTTGCGCGGGGGTACGAGCAGTACTTC
TRBV10-3	17	TRBD2	.	TRBJ2-2	CAISSGLAGENTGELFF	TGTGCCATCAGTAGCGGACTAGCGGGGGAGAACACCGGGGAGCTGTTTTTT
TRBV6-6	16	TRBD1	.	TRBJ1-5	CASSYSIGDRAQPQHF	TGTGCCAGCAGTTACTCGATAGGGGACAGGGCTCAGCCCCAGCATTTT
TRBV6-5	15	.	.	TRBJ1-6	CASSYSRGYNSPLHF	TGTGCCAGCAGTTACTCGCGGGGGTATAATTCACCCCTCCACTTT